Given below is one TCR beta chain in context. Germline loops: CDR1 SGDLS, CDR2 YYNGEE. CDR3 length: 15 residues. The germline V and J ends were trimmed by 0 bases and 6 bases, with 16 bases remaining between them. The table came from immunoSEQ multiplex PCR; TCRdb's copy has only in-frame clones and leaves some out. The sample lists 400,000 to 500,000 clones; about nine tenths were seen once. The data belong to a study of control samples from healthy donors and cancer patients. The chain employs TRBV9 and TRBJ2-7; D possibly corresponds to TRBD1 (6 bases). Sequences were obtained from PBMCs. The receptor comes from a man in his forties or fifties with head and neck cancer. The CDR3 nucleotides read TGTGCCAGCAGCGTAGGGTCAGGGGACGTCGGCGAGCAGTACTTC. This encodes CASSVGSGDVGEQYF.